Sequencing of this TCR beta chain was carried out in a study of blood T cells in healthy people across ages. The germline gives CDR1 SGHDN, CDR2 FVKESK. Deletions cut 4 bases from V and 5 bases from J, with 10 bases between. The length of the CDR3 is 13 residues. Then a second PCR, running about 6 to 11 cycles, was carried out with a sample-barcoded 5' primer and a J-beta primer mix. TCRdb analysed the 5' RACE reads with MiXCR anew, one entry per CDR3 protein. The sample includes around 780,000 distinct CDR3 sequences, around 50% seen only once; the top ten take roughly 24%. This chain joins TRBV14 and TRBJ2-3, with D maybe TRBD2 (5 bases). The sequence came from a man between 35 and 55 years old in good health. What was sequenced was blood. The CDR3 protein is CASSPDGEDTQYF. The CDR3 DNA reads TGTGCCAGCAGCCCCGACGGGGAAGATACGCAGTATTTT.